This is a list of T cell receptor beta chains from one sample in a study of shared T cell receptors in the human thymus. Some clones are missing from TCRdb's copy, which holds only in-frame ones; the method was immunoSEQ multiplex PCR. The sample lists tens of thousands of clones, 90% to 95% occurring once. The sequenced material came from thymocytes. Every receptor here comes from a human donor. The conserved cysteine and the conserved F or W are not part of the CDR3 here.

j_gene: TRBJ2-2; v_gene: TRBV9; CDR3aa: ASSVSGTGELF
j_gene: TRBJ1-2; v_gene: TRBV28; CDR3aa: ASSPKTPLPGDGYT
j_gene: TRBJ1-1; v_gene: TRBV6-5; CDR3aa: ASSYSNGDGNEAF
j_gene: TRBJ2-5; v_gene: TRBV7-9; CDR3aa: ASSLPEQGLETQY
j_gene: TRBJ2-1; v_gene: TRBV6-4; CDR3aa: ASSRDRGPGEQF
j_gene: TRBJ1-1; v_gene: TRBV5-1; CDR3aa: ASSPTPRTGGGGTEAF
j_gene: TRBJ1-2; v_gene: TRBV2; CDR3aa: ASSEAPRGSDYGYT
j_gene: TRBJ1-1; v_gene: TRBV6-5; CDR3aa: ASRTEPTAAEAF
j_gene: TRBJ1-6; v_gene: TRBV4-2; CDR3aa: ASSNSTTTDHNSPLH
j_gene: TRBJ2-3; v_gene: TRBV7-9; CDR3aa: ASSYRAGAATVNTDTQY
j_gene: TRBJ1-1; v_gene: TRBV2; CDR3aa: ASSACANTEAF
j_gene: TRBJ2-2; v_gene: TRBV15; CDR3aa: ATKTGYTGELF
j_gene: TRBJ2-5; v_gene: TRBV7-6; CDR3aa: ASSPEPVQDPQETQY
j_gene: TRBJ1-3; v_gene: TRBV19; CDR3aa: ASSWSGGNTIY
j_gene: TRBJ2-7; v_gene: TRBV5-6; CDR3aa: ASSSGLGSSYEQY
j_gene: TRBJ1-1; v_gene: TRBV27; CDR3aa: ASSPPPGERTGNTEAF
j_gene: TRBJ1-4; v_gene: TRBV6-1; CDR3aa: ASGSYEKLF